This T cell receptor beta chain was found in a study of beta chain features in type 1 diabetes. This clone has a handful of counts. Expressed TCRB transcripts were sequenced after all isolated RNA was converted to cDNA. Using immunoSEQ multiplex PCR, the repertoire was profiled, and TCRdb retains in-frame clones only, with some absent. The data contain some 200,000 clones, roughly 11% of them seen just once; the ten biggest clones take up approximately 1.4%. The ends lost 8 bases at V and 0 bases at J; junction bases unmatched: 5. CDR1 and CDR2 (germline): MNHEY, SVGAGI. The CDR3 sequence is 14 residues long.

This TCR derives from a man between 18 and 35 years old in good health. V is TRBV6-5 and J is TRBJ2-3; 7 nucleotides agree with TRBD2. The material sequenced was central memory CD4+ T cells from blood. The CDR3 DNA reads TGTGCCAGCTGTCTAGCGGAGAGCACAGATACGCAGTATTTT. Encoded protein: CASCLAESTDTQYF.